This TCR beta chain was sequenced for a study of blood T cell repertoires in COVID-19. The overall study: The study drew acute and convalescent COVID-19 samples from the United States, Italy and Spain. The cDNA or gDNA used as material had been derived from T cells, B-cell-depleted T cells, or PBMCs.

V was pared by 4 bases and J by 0 bases, with 8 bases between. This CDR3 region has 14 residues. From germline, CDR1 is SGHNT and CDR2 YYREEE (reference sequence). In the original workflow: Researchers report that nucleated cell counts were estimated from reference gene primer amplification. Repertoires were generated with immunoSEQ multiplex PCR, while TCRdb's copy carries only in-frame clones and drops some. The D gene and trimming were derived from the DNA, and the V and J assignments and clone size from that table. Counted here are tens of thousands of clones, 60% to 85% occurring once; the ten biggest clones make up under 50%.

The chain joins TRBV5-4 to TRBJ2-1; D might be TRBD2 (6 bases). This clonotype was obtained from a human donor in a cohort sampled during active COVID-19. Sample: peripheral blood. CDR3: CASSPGVSYNEQFF. The CDR3 DNA follows: TGTGCCAGCAGCCCGGGAGTCTCCTACAATGAGCAGTTCTTC.